The 11 T cell receptor beta chains reported below all come from one sample, sequenced in a study of T cells in localized non-small cell lung cancer. Sequencing was performed with immunoSEQ multiplex PCR; in TCRdb, only in-frame clones are kept and a portion is missing. The sample records roughly 16,000 clones, roughly 84% being singletons. The sample here was peripheral blood, taken before any cancer treatment. These receptor sequences come from a male donor aged 60 or older with stage I lung adenocarcinoma.

The chain is built from TRBV19 and TRBJ2-5; 10 bases line up with TRBD2. J lost 5 bases, V lost 6 bases, and 3 bases had no gene match. Germline V gives CDR1 LNHDA, CDR2 SQIVND (reference sequence). CDR3 length equals 13 residues. CDR3 in amino acids: CASSGTSVETQYF. In nucleotides, the CDR3 is TGTGCCAGTAGCGGGACTAGCGTCGAGACCCAGTACTTC.

A few counts support this clone. This chain connects TRBV30 to TRBJ1-6; D not resolved. Per the germline V gene, CDR1 is GTSNPN and CDR2 is SVGIG (reference sequence). The germline V and J ends were trimmed by 4 bases and 9 bases, with 22 bases remaining between them. The CDR3 contains 16 residues. CDR3 amino acids: CAWISQRGGWVSPLHF. CDR3 nucleotide sequence: TGTGCCTGGATTTCTCAACGAGGAGGTTGGGTTTCACCCCTCCACTTT. Supplemented by reference TRBV30 and TRBJ1-6, the full variable domain reads SQTIHQWPATLVQPVGSPLSLECTVEGTSNPNLYWYRQAAGRGLQLLFYSVGIGQISSEVPQNLSASRPQDRQFILSSKKLLLSDSGFYLCAWISQRGGWVSPLHFGNGTRLTVT.

V gene TRBV27 combines with J gene TRBJ1-5, with D uncertain. V was trimmed by 7 bases and J by 3 bases, leaving 16 bases between them. The CDR3 extends over 15 amino acids. CDR1 is MNHEY, CDR2 SMNVEV, per germline (reference sequence). The CDR3 nucleotides read TGTGCCAGCAAGGGCCGCGGAGGATTCAATCAGCCCCAGCATTTT. Amino acid sequence: CASKGRGGFNQPQHF.

The chain uses TRBV25-1 and TRBJ2-5; no clear D. Trimming cost V 8 bases and J 5 bases, with 3 bases left between them. This CDR3 comprises 9 residues. Germline assignment: CDR1 MGHDK and CDR2 SYGVNS. CDR3: CASGETQYF. The CDR3 DNA follows: TGTGCCAGCGGCGAGACCCAGTACTTC.

V is TRBV25-1 and J is TRBJ1-5; the match to TRBD1 covers 7 bases. V trimming: 4 bases; J trimming: 6 bases; junction bases outside the gene matches: 6. The CDR3 spans 14 residues. Germline V gives CDR1 MGHDK, CDR2 SYGVNS. The CDR3 region is CASSVTGEAQPQHF. The CDR3, as DNA: TGTGCCAGCAGTGTAACAGGGGAGGCTCAGCCCCAGCATTTT.

This clone was seen a single time. The rearrangement uses TRBV19 and TRBJ1-5; 8 bases align to TRBD1. CDR1 and CDR2 (germline): LNHDA, SQIVND (reference sequence). Trimming took 7 bases from V and 7 from J; bases not matched to a gene: 6. The CDR3 has 13 amino acids. DNA of the CDR3: TGTGCCAGTACGGACAGGGAGCGGCAGCCCCAGCATTTT. It translates to CASTDRERQPQHF.

The chain employs TRBV29-1 and TRBJ1-2; 8 bases align to TRBD1. Germline V gene sequence: CDR1 SQVTM, CDR2 ANQGSEA. The CDR3 is made up of 16 amino acids. Losses at the gene ends were 3 bases for V and 3 bases for J; bases not matched to a gene: 12. The CDR3 DNA reads as TGCAGCGTTGAGGGGAAATCAGGACAGGGAGACTATGGCTACACCTTC. Its translation is CSVEGKSGQGDYGYTF.

The CDR3 here is CSVVQGASETQYF. In DNA form, the CDR3 reads TGCAGCGTTGTACAGGGGGCATCGGAGACCCAGTACTTC. V is TRBV29-1 and J is TRBJ2-5; 9 nucleotides match TRBD1. Per the germline V gene, CDR1 is SQVTM and CDR2 is ANQGSEA. The V and J ends lost 4 bases and 5 bases, in that order; junction bases with no gene match: 5. CDR3 size: 13 residues.

The V gene is TRBV28, the J gene TRBJ2-7; no clear D gene. The germline CDR1 and CDR2 sequences are MDHEN and SYDVKM. The V and J ends lost 6 bases and 2 bases respectively, with 5 bases between them. The CDR3 covers 11 residues. The CDR3 DNA reads TGTGCCAGCAGCTGGGCCTACGAGCAGTACTTC. It yields the protein CASSWAYEQYF.

The V gene is TRBV29-1, the J gene TRBJ1-2; 7 bases map to TRBD1. The CDR3 sequence is 12 residues long. V gave up 6 bases and J gave up 2 bases; unmatched junction bases: 3. Germline lookup yields CDR1 SQVTM and CDR2 ANQGSEA. The CDR3 reads CSVQGQNYGYTF. CDR3 DNA: TGCAGCGTCCAGGGACAGAACTATGGCTACACCTTC.

As DNA, the CDR3 is TGTGCCAGCAGCCCCGGAGTGGTATCCTACGAGCAGTACTTC. The encoded protein is CASSPGVVSYEQYF. The rearrangement uses TRBV5-5 and TRBJ2-7; D call uncertain. Between the trimmed V and J ends, which lost 4 bases and 1 base, there was a span of 12 bases. The germline V gene encodes CDR1 SGHKS and CDR2 YYEKEE (reference sequence). The CDR3 has 14 amino acids.